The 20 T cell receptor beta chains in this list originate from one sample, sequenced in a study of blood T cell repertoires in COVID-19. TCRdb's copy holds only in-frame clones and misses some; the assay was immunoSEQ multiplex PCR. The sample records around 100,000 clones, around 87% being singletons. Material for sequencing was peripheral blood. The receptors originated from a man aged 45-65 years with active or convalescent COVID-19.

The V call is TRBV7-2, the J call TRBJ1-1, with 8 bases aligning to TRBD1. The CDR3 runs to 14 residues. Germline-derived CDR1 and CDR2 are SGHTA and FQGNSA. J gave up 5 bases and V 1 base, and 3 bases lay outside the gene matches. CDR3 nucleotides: TGTGCCAGCAGCTTAGTGACAGGGGAGACTGAAGCTTTCTTT. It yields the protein CASSLVTGETEAFF.

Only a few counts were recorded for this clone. CDR3 amino acids: CASSRGQGETQYF. Written as DNA, the CDR3 is TGTGCCAGCAGTCGGGGACAGGGAGAGACCCAGTACTTC. This chain connects TRBV6-2 or TRBV6-3 to TRBJ2-5, with 9 bases that match TRBD1. The length of the CDR3 is 13 residues. Per germline, CDR1 MNHEY and CDR2 SVGEGT. Trimming at V came to 5 bases and at J to 4 bases, leaving 2 bases not matched to a gene.

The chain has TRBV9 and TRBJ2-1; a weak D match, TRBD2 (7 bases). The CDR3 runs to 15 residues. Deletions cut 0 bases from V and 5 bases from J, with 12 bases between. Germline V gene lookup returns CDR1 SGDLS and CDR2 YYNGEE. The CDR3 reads CASSVVPGGDNEQFF. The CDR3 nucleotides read TGTGCCAGCAGCGTAGTCCCGGGGGGCGACAATGAGCAGTTCTTC.

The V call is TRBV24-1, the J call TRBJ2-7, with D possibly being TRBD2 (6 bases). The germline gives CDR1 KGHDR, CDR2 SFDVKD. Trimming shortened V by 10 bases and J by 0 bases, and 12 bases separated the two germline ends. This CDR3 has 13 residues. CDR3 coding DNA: TGTGCCACGGAGGGCAGGGACTCCTACGAGCAGTACTTC. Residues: CATEGRDSYEQYF.

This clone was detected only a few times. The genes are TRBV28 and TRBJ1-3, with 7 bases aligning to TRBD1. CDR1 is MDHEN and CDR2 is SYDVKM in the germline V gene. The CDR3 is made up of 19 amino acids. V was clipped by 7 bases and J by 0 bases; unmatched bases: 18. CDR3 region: CASTTLATGFKSSGNTIYF. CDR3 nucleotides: TGTGCCAGCACCACGCTAGCGACAGGGTTTAAGAGCTCTGGAAACACCATATATTTT.

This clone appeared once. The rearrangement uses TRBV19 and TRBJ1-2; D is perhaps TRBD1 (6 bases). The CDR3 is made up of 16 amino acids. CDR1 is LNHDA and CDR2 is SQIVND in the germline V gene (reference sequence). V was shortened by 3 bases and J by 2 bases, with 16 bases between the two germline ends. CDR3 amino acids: CASSMRTTDRNYGYTF. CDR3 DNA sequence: TGTGCCAGTAGTATGCGGACAACCGACAGGAACTATGGCTACACCTTC.

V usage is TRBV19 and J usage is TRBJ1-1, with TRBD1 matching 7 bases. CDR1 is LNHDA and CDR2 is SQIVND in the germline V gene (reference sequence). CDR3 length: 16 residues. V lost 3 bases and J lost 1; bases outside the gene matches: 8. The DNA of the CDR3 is TGTGCCAGTAGTATGGCGGAACAGGGGCGGAACACTGAAGCTTTCTTT. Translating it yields CASSMAEQGRNTEAFF.

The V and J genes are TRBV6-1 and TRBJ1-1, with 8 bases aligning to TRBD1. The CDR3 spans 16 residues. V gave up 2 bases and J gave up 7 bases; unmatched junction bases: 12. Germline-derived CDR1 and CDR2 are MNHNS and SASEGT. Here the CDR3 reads CASSEILSQTGVEAFF. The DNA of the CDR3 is TGTGCCAGCAGTGAAATATTGTCCCAGACAGGGGTTGAAGCTTTCTTT.

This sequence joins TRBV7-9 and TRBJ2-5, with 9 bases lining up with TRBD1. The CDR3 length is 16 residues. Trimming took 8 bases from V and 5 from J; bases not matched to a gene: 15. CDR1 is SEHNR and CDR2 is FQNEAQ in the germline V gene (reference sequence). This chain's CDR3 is CASSLSGTGIYETQYF. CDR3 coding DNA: TGTGCCAGCTCCTTGTCTGGGACAGGGATTTATGAGACCCAGTACTTC.

CDR3 loop: CASTNTGTANEKLFF. In DNA form, the CDR3 reads TGTGCCAGCACCAATACCGGGACAGCTAATGAAAAACTGTTTTTT. The V gene is TRBV5-6, the J gene TRBJ1-4; TRBD1 matches at 7 bases. This CDR3 has 15 residues. Trimming cost V 6 bases and J 3 bases; bases outside gene matches: 8. Germline V gene data show CDR1 as SGHDT and CDR2 as YYEEEE.

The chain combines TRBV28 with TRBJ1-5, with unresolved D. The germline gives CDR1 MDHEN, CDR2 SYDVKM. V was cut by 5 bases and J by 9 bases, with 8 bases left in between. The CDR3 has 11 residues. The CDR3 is CASSLPGPQHF. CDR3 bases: TGTGCCAGCAGTCTCCCAGGGCCCCAGCATTTT. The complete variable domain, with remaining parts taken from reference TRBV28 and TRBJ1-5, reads DVKVTQSSRYLVKRTGEKVFLECVQDMDHENMFWYRQDPGLGLRLIYFSYDVKMKEKGDIPEGYSVSREKKERFSLILESASTNQTSMYLCASSLPGPQHFGDGTRLSIL.

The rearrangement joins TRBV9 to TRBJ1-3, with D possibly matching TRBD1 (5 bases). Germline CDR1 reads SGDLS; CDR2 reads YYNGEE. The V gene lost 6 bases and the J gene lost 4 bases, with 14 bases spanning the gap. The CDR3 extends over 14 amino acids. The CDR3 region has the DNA TGTGCCAGCACCCCCCTTACAGGCGGAAACACCATATATTTT. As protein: CASTPLTGGNTIYF.

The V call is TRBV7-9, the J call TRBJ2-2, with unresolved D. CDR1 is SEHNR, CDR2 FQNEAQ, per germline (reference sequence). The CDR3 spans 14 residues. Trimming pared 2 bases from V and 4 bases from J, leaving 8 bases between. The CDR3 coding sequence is TGTGCCAGCAGCTTAATCAGGTCCACCGGGGAGCTGTTTTTT. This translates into CASSLIRSTGELFF.

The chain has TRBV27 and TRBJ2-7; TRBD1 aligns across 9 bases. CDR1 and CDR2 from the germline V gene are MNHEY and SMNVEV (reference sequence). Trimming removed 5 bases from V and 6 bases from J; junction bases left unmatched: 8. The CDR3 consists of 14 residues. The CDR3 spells CASSPTGGVGEQYF. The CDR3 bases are TGTGCCAGCAGTCCTACAGGGGGCGTTGGCGAGCAGTACTTC.

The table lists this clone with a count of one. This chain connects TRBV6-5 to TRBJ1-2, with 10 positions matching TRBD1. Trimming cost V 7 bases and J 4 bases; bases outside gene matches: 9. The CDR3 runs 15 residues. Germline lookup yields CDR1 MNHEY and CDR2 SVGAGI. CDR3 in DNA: TGTGCCAGCAACCCGGCGACAGGGGGCATCTATGGCTACACCTTC. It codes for CASNPATGGIYGYTF.

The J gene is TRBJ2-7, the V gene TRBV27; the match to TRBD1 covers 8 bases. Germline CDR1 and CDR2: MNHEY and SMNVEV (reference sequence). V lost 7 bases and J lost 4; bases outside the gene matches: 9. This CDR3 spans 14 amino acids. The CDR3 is CASTRDRNSYEQYF. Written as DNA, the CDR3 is TGTGCCAGCACCCGGGACAGGAACTCTTACGAGCAGTACTTC.

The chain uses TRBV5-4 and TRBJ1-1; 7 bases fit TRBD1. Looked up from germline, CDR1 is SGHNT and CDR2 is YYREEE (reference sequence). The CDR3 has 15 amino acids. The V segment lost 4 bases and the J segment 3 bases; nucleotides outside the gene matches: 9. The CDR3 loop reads CASSPKGRGDTEAFF. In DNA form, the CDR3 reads TGTGCCAGCAGCCCGAAGGGCAGGGGGGACACTGAAGCTTTCTTT.

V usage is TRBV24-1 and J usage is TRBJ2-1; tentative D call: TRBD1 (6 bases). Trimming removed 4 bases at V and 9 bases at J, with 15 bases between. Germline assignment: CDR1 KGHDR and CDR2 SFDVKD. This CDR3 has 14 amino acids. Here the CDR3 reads CATSEDERGGEQFF. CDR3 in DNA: TGTGCCACCAGTGAGGACGAAAGAGGGGGTGAGCAGTTCTTC.

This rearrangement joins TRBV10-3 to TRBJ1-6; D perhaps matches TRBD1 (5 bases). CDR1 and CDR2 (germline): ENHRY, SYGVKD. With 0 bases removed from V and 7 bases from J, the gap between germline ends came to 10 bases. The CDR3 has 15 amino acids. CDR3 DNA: TGTGCCATCAGTGAGTCGGTGGGGGGGAATTCACCCCTCCACTTT. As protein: CAISESVGGNSPLHF.

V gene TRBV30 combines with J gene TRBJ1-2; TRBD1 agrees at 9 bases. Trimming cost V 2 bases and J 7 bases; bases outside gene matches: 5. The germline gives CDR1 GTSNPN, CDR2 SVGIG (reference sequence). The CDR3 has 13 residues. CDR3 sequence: CAWSIGTGSGYTF. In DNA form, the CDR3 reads TGTGCCTGGAGTATCGGGACAGGGAGTGGCTACACCTTC.